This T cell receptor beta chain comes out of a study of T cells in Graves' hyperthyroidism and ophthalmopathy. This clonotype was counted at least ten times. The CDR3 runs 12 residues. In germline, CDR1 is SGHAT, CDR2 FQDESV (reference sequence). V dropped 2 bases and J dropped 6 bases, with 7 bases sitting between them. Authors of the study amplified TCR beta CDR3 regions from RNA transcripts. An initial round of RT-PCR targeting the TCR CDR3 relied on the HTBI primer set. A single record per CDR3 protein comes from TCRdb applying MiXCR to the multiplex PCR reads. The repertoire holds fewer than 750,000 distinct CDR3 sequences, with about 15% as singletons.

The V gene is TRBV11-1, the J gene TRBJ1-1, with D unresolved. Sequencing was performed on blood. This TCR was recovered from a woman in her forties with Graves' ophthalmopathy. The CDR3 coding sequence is TGTGCCAGCAGCTTAAATTCCGCTGAAGCTTTCTTT. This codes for CASSLNSAEAFF.